These 9 T cell receptor beta chains originate from one sample sequenced in a study of T cell changes during pregnancy in multiple sclerosis (dated by TCRdb to about 2019). The library was generated by the immunoSEQ multiplex PCR assay. In TCRdb, the immuneACCESS table is reduced to in-frame sequences with V and J assigned. These tables do not hold every clone; where another copy was compared, an unresolved V gene accounts for under half, and the others remain unexplained. Within this sample are roughly 32,000 clones, with 70% to 90% of them counted one time only. The ten biggest clones cover 3.5% of the sample. This specimen consisted of CD8+ T cells from peripheral blood mononuclear cells, obtained in the third trimester of pregnancy. The receptor source for this set is a female donor with multiple sclerosis, enrolled in a pregnancy study.

The V call is TRBV7-2, the J call TRBJ2-5; D ambiguous. This CDR3 is built from 14 residues. Trimming took 4 bases from V and 0 from J, leaving 9 bases between them. Per germline, CDR1 SGHTA and CDR2 FQGNSA. For the CDR3, the DNA is TGTGCCAGCAGCTCCTGGCCAAACCAAGAGACCCAGTACTTC. Its protein product is CASSSWPNQETQYF.

The V call is TRBV4-3, the J call TRBJ2-2, with 8 bases fitting TRBD1. The J segment lost 4 bases and the V segment lost 4 bases, leaving 5 bases of the junction unmatched. The CDR3 has 15 residues. Germline V gene lookup returns CDR1 LGHNA and CDR2 YSLEER. CDR3 amino acids: CASSLRTGGTGELFF. In DNA form, the CDR3 reads TGCGCCAGCAGCCTAAGAACAGGGGGCACCGGGGAGCTGTTTTTT.

The rearrangement links TRBV9 to TRBJ1-1, with D perhaps matching TRBD1 (5 bases). Trimming pared 6 bases from V and 2 bases from J, leaving 8 bases between. The CDR3 is made up of 12 amino acids. Germline loops: CDR1 SGDLS, CDR2 YYNGEE. The CDR3 region is CASKGNNTEAFF. The CDR3 region has the DNA TGTGCCAGCAAGGGGAATAACACTGAAGCTTTCTTT.

CDR3 nucleotide sequence: TGCGCCAGCAGCTTGACACTGAACACTGAAGCTTTCTTT. Protein product: CASSLTLNTEAFF. The chain recombines TRBV5-1 with TRBJ1-1; unclear D gene. Germline V gene sequence: CDR1 SGHRS, CDR2 YFSETQ. Trimming pared 1 base from V and 0 bases from J, leaving 4 bases between. CDR3 size: 13 residues.

This chain connects TRBV12-5 to TRBJ2-7; the D gene is possibly TRBD1 (6 bases). With 3 bases removed from V and 6 bases from J, the gap between germline ends came to 18 bases. The CDR3 is 15 amino acids. Germline V gene data show CDR1 as LGHNT and CDR2 as FRNRAP. The CDR3 spells CASGFTGPLDVEQYF. The CDR3 DNA is TGTGCTAGTGGTTTCACAGGGCCCCTGGATGTCGAGCAGTACTTC. Full variable domain (missing parts from reference TRBV12-5 and TRBJ2-7): DARVTQTPRHKVTEMGQEVTMRCQPILGHNTVFWYRQTMMQGLELLAYFRNRAPLDDSGMPKDRFSAEMPDATLATLKIQPSEPRDSAVYFCASGFTGPLDVEQYFGPGTRLTVT.

The chain couples TRBV5-1 to TRBJ2-7, with 11 bases aligning to TRBD2. CDR3 size: 15 residues. V was pared by 5 bases and J by 0 bases, with 4 bases of the junction left unmatched. CDR1 is SGHRS, CDR2 YFSETQ, per germline. The CDR3 nucleotides read TGCGCCAGCAGTCTAGCGGGGGGAGGCTCCTACGAGCAGTACTTC. It codes for CASSLAGGGSYEQYF. Together with reference TRBV5-1 and TRBJ2-7, the CDR3 gives the full variable domain: KAGVTQTPRYLIKTRGQQVTLSCSPISGHRSVSWYQQTPGQGLQFLFEYFSETQRNKGNFPGRFSGRQFSNSRSEMNVSTLELGDSALYLCASSLAGGGSYEQYFGPGTRLTVT.

V and J are TRBV4-2 and TRBJ1-2; D unresolved. Germline CDR1 LGHNA, CDR2 YNFKEQ. The ends were cut back, 0 bases at V and 4 bases at J, with 9 bases in the middle. CDR3 length equals 14 residues. The CDR3 is CASSQEQFSYGYTF. CDR3 nucleotide sequence: TGTGCCAGCAGCCAAGAACAGTTTAGCTATGGCTACACCTTC.

The CDR3 nucleotides read TGTGCCAGTAGTATTTCAACAGGGGTTAGCGAGCAGTACTTC. Translating gives CASSISTGVSEQYF. The chain recombines TRBV19 with TRBJ2-7; 7 bases match TRBD1. CDR3 size: 14 residues. Per the germline V gene, CDR1 is LNHDA and CDR2 is SQIVND (reference sequence). Trimming removed 3 bases from V and 6 bases from J; junction bases left unmatched: 8.

The V gene is TRBV6-7, the J gene TRBJ2-2, with D unclear. TRBV6-7 is marked as an open reading frame, function uncertain. Trimming took 4 bases from V and 7 from J, leaving 10 bases between them. CDR3 length: 13 residues. The CDR3 coding sequence is TGTGCCAGCAGTTCGGATGGGCACGGGGAGCTGTTTTTT. Amino acids: CASSSDGHGELFF.